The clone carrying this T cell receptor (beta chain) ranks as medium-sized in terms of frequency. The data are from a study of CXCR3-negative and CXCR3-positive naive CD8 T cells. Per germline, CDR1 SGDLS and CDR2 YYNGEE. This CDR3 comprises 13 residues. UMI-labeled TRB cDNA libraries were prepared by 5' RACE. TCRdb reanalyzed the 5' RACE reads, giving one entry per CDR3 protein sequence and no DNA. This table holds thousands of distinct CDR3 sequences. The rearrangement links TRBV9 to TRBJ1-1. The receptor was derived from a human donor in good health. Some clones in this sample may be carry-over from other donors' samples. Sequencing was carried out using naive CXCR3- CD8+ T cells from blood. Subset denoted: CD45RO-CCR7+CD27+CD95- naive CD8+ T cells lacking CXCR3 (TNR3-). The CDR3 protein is CASSGERHTEAFF.